This T cell receptor (beta chain) comes out of a study of OX40 agonist ivuxolimab in advanced cancers. The table came from immunoSEQ multiplex PCR; TCRdb's copy has only in-frame clones and leaves some out. The sample includes tens of thousands of clones, roughly 89% of them seen just once. Germline-derived CDR1 and CDR2 are MDHEN and SYDVKM. The CDR3 has 15 residues. The V end lost 7 bases, the J end lost 3 bases, and 16 bases lay between the germline ends. Study-level points and caveats: At doses 0.1 to 3.0 mg/kg, CD4+ and CD8+ clones expanded. Certain nonresponders additionally had low normalized T-cell clonal expansion.

Turning to this clone: Its cognate antigen is unknown.

This clonotype was obtained from an adult with an advanced solid tumor such as melanoma, head and neck, liver or kidney cancer. The source was CD4+ or CD8+ T cells sorted from blood, collected in a trial of the OX40 agonist ivuxolimab. The chain carries TRBV28 and TRBJ1-5; D gene uncertain. As DNA, the CDR3 is TGTGCCAGCATCCCCCCGGGAGCTACCAATCAGCCCCAGCATTTT. Encoded protein: CASIPPGATNQPQHF.